A selection of T cell receptor beta chains follows, all from one sample in a study of cytomegalovirus exposure and HLA in healthy donors. Sequencing was performed with immunoSEQ multiplex PCR; in TCRdb, only in-frame clones are kept and a portion is missing. This repertoire shows tens of thousands of clones, over 75% found once; its top ten account for about an eighth. The specimen was PBMCs. Receptor source: a young woman in good health and CMV-seropositive. CDR3s include the opening cysteine and the closing phenylalanine or tryptophan. D genes are given only for firm matches. Size tells how often a clone was seen (once, few, many) or the class of an expanded clone, and some rows leave it out.

cdr3_aa cdr3_nt d_call j_call clone_size v_call
CASSPRRDRGQYEQYF TGTGCCAGCAGCCCCCGCCGGGACAGGGGGCAATACGAGCAGTACTTC TRBD1 TRBJ2-7 - TRBV7-9
CASSHPTISYEQYF TGTGCCAGCAGCCACCCTACGATCTCCTACGAGCAGTACTTC - TRBJ2-7 - TRBV28
CASSLNAGEDADTQYF TGTGCCAGCAGCTTAAACGCGGGAGAGGATGCGGATACGCAGTATTTT TRBD2 TRBJ2-3 - TRBV7-9
CASGTWTGYQSGANVLTF TGTGCCAGCGGCACGTGGACAGGGTATCAGTCTGGGGCCAACGTCCTGACTTTC TRBD1 TRBJ2-6 - TRBV7-2
CASTTPSGVNTQYF TGTGCCAGCACCACCCCGTCGGGGGTAAATACGCAGTATTTT - TRBJ2-3 - TRBV11-2
CAISEVSGSSYEQYF TGTGCCATCAGTGAGGTCAGCGGGAGCTCCTACGAGCAGTACTTC TRBD2 TRBJ2-7 - TRBV10-3
CASSEARLAGDYEQYF TGTGCCAGCAGTGAAGCCCGACTAGCGGGAGACTACGAGCAGTACTTC TRBD2 TRBJ2-7 - TRBV6-1
CTRLKRGTSGSDNEQFF TGCACCAGATTAAAAAGGGGAACTAGCGGGAGCGACAATGAGCAGTTCTTC - TRBJ2-1 - TRBV1
CASSPSGSNEQFF TGCGCCAGCAGCCCTAGCGGGAGTAATGAGCAGTTCTTC TRBD2 TRBJ2-1 - TRBV5-1
CASSPTNTEAFF TGTGCCAGCTCACCCACAAACACTGAAGCTTTCTTT - TRBJ1-1 - TRBV18
CASSGITGVEQYF TGTGCCAGCAGCGGCATAACAGGGGTCGAGCAGTACTTC TRBD1 TRBJ2-7 - TRBV2
CASSPRGRDQFF TGTGCCAGCAGCCCCCGCGGGAGGGATCAGTTCTTC TRBD2 TRBJ2-1 few TRBV9
CASSSPGGGEQFF TGTGCCAGCAGCTCACCAGGGGGCGGTGAGCAGTTCTTC TRBD1 TRBJ2-1 - TRBV5-4
CASSPGVWTEAFF TGTGCCAGCAGTCCCGGGGTATGGACTGAAGCTTTCTTT - TRBJ1-1 - TRBV6-4
CSVDLDRGRTDTQYF TGCAGCGTTGATTTGGACAGGGGGCGCACAGATACGCAGTATTTT TRBD1 TRBJ2-3 - TRBV29-1
CASRLETSPQETQYF TGTGCAAGTCGCTTAGAGACTAGCCCTCAAGAGACCCAGTACTTC - TRBJ2-5 - TRBV12-2
CASSLRQGGSGELFF TGCGCCAGCAGCTTACGACAGGGAGGAAGCGGGGAGCTGTTTTTT - TRBJ2-2 - TRBV5-1
CASSFQRKGARNEQYF TGTGCCAGCAGCTTTCAACGGAAGGGGGCTAGGAACGAGCAGTACTTC TRBD1 TRBJ2-7 - TRBV7-8
CASSLGRSGGYSYEQYF TGCGCCAGCAGCTTGGGCAGGTCAGGGGGCTATTCGTACGAGCAGTACTTC TRBD1 TRBJ2-7 - TRBV5-1
CASSLRSADTQYF TGTGCCAGCTCCCTCCGGAGCGCAGATACGCAGTATTTT - TRBJ2-3 - TRBV18
CASRYGTSGFYEQYF TGTGCCAGCAGATACGGGACTAGTGGTTTCTACGAGCAGTACTTC TRBD2 TRBJ2-7 - TRBV7-9
CASSDQGNTEAFF TGTGCCAGCAGTGATCAGGGGAACACTGAAGCTTTCTTT - TRBJ1-1 - TRBV6-4
CASSLASGSATGELFF TGTGCCAGCAGCTTAGCCAGCGGGAGCGCTACCGGGGAGCTGTTTTTT TRBD2 TRBJ2-2 - TRBV7-2
CASSDRTSGNNEQFF TGTGCCAGCAGTGACAGGACTAGCGGTAACAATGAGCAGTTCTTC TRBD2 TRBJ2-1 - TRBV6-4
CASRPGLAAHEQYF TGCGCCAGCCGACCGGGACTAGCGGCCCACGAGCAGTACTTC TRBD2 TRBJ2-7 - TRBV4-1
CASSPVTGELFF TGTGCCAGCTCACCCGTTACCGGGGAGCTGTTTTTT - TRBJ2-2 - TRBV18
CASNWGVGGGELFF TGTGCCAGCAATTGGGGTGTAGGGGGCGGGGAGCTGTTTTTT - TRBJ2-2 - TRBV7-6
CASSSPSTPSTDTQYF TGTGCCAGCAGTTCCCCCTCTACCCCTAGCACAGATACGCAGTATTTT - TRBJ2-3 - TRBV27
CASSERQGASEQFF TGTGCCAGCAGTGAGAGACAGGGGGCAAGTGAGCAGTTCTTC TRBD1 TRBJ2-1 - TRBV11-2
CSVLDSPDTEAFF TGCAGCGTCCTGGACAGCCCGGACACTGAAGCTTTCTTT - TRBJ1-1 - TRBV29-1
CASSRLAGGDTGELFF TGTGCCAGCTCACGACTAGCGGGAGGCGACACCGGGGAGCTGTTTTTT TRBD2 TRBJ2-2 - TRBV18
CASRGTSRGVDTQYF TGTGCCAGCAGGGGGACTAGCCGGGGGGTGGATACGCAGTATTTT TRBD2 TRBJ2-3 - TRBV2
CASSLGASGSSEQYF TGTGCCAGCAGCTTGGGGGCTAGCGGGAGCAGCGAGCAGTACTTC TRBD2 TRBJ2-7 - TRBV5-4
CASSAGLAAGELFF TGTGCCAGCAGCGCGGGACTAGCGGCCGGGGAGCTGTTTTTT TRBD2 TRBJ2-2 once TRBV11-2
CASSLQGPQGEQYF TGCGCCAGCAGCTTGCAGGGCCCTCAGGGCGAGCAGTACTTC - TRBJ2-7 - TRBV5-1
CASSYGLASTDTQYF TGCGCCAGCAGCTACGGACTAGCTAGCACAGATACGCAGTATTTT TRBD2 TRBJ2-3 few TRBV4-1
CASNTGGTNEKLFF TGTGCCAGCAACACAGGGGGAACTAATGAAAAACTGTTTTTT TRBD1 TRBJ1-4 - TRBV7-2
CASSPGLAGGAYEQYF TGTGCCAGCAGCCCGGGGCTAGCGGGAGGTGCCTACGAGCAGTACTTC TRBD2 TRBJ2-7 - TRBV5-4
CASSLQGANTEAFF TGTGCCAGCTCGCTACAGGGGGCGAACACTGAAGCTTTCTTT TRBD1 TRBJ1-1 - TRBV18
CASSWGQGLNTEAFF TGCGCCAGCAGCTGGGGACAGGGATTGAACACTGAAGCTTTCTTT TRBD1 TRBJ1-1 few TRBV5-1
CASSQSSGVFYNEQFF TGCGCCAGCAGCCAATCAAGCGGGGTCTTCTACAATGAGCAGTTCTTC TRBD2 TRBJ2-1 once TRBV4-1
CASSLGTSTDTQYF TGCGCCAGCAGCCTAGGGACTAGCACAGATACGCAGTATTTT - TRBJ2-3 - TRBV5-1
CASSRGIGNQPQHF TGTGCCAGCAGTCGGGGGATAGGCAATCAGCCCCAGCATTTT - TRBJ1-5 - TRBV27
CASSPLDRQNTEAFF TGTGCCAGCAGCCCCCTCGACAGACAGAACACTGAAGCTTTCTTT - TRBJ1-1 - TRBV25-1
CASSLTGGTGELFF TGTGCCAGCAGCTTGACTGGGGGGACCGGGGAGCTGTTTTTT - TRBJ2-2 - TRBV7-9
CAWTPGLAGGAGELFF TGTGCCTGGACCCCGGGACTAGCGGGGGGGGCCGGGGAGCTGTTTTTT TRBD2 TRBJ2-2 - TRBV30
CASSLAPSNRADTQYF TGTGCCAGCAGCTTAGCTCCCTCCAACAGGGCAGATACGCAGTATTTT - TRBJ2-3 - TRBV7-3
CASDIRGGVKGNTIYF TGTGCCAGCGATATTAGAGGAGGGGTAAAAGGAAACACCATATATTTT - TRBJ1-3 - TRBV7-9
CASTRDRGGSNYGYTF TGTGCCAGTACCCGGGACAGGGGGGGCTCGAACTATGGCTACACCTTC TRBD1 TRBJ1-2 - TRBV19
CASSPESGELFF TGCGCCAGCAGCCCCGAGAGTGGGGAGCTGTTTTTT - TRBJ2-2 once TRBV5-1
CASSPHNNPLETQYF TGTGCCAGCAGCCCCCATAACAACCCCCTGGAGACCCAGTACTTC - TRBJ2-5 - TRBV9
CASSRTSGRTDTQYF TGTGCCAGCAGCCGGACTAGCGGACGCACAGATACGCAGTATTTT TRBD2 TRBJ2-3 - TRBV7-9
CASRRLPTAALYGYTF TGCGCCAGCAGGCGGCTGCCGACAGCCGCACTCTATGGCTACACCTTC - TRBJ1-2 - TRBV5-1
CASSVTSGSPEQYF TGCGCCAGCAGCGTGACTAGCGGGAGTCCCGAGCAGTACTTC TRBD2 TRBJ2-7 - TRBV5-1
CASSQVPSTFSEQFF TGCGCCAGCAGCCAGGTCCCTTCTACATTCAGTGAGCAGTTCTTC - TRBJ2-1 once TRBV5-1
CASSLRGTVLSGYTF TGTGCCAGTAGCCTTCGAGGGACAGTCCTAAGCGGCTACACCTTC TRBD1 TRBJ1-2 - TRBV19